The 5 T cell receptor beta chains listed next were all sequenced from one sample in a study of blood T cell repertoires in COVID-19. Profiling relied on immunoSEQ multiplex PCR, and the TCRdb table lists in-frame clones only, not all of them. The data contain roughly 290,000 clones, approximately 84% of them singletons. Sequenced material: peripheral blood. The receptors derive from a person aged 65-85 years with COVID-19, enrolled during active disease.

This rearrangement joins TRBV9 to TRBJ1-3, with 9 bases that match TRBD1. The CDR3 is 13 residues long. The trim removed 3 bases at V and 8 bases at J, leaving 3 bases unmatched. Germline values: CDR1 SGDLS, CDR2 YYNGEE. This CDR3 is CASSAGQGYTIYF. In DNA, the CDR3 is TGTGCCAGCAGCGCGGGACAGGGATACACCATATATTTT.

The rearrangement links TRBV6-5 to TRBJ1-5, with D hard to call. The V gene's germline CDR1 is MNHEY and CDR2 SVGAGI. This CDR3 comprises 14 residues. V dropped 2 bases and J dropped 5 bases, with 10 bases sitting between them. The CDR3 DNA follows: TGTGCCAGCAGTTACGTTCGGGGAGATCAGCCCCAGCATTTT. Amino acid sequence: CASSYVRGDQPQHF.

V is TRBV7-2 and J is TRBJ2-1; D might be TRBD2 (6 bases). The CDR3 loop spans 14 amino acids. Trimming removed 7 bases from V and 2 bases from J, with 12 bases in between. Germline V lookup: CDR1 SGHTA, CDR2 FQGNSA. The CDR3 reads CASTRGNAYNEQFF. The CDR3, as DNA: TGTGCCAGCACTCGCGGGAATGCCTACAATGAGCAGTTCTTC.

This chain connects TRBV28 to TRBJ2-2; TRBD2 is a possible D gene (6 bases). CDR1 is MDHEN and CDR2 is SYDVKM in the germline V gene. Between the trimmed V and J ends, which lost 6 bases and 1 base, there was a span of 9 bases. The CDR3 sequence is 14 residues long. The CDR3: CASRLGRNTGELFF. The CDR3 bases are TGTGCCAGCAGGCTCGGGAGGAACACCGGGGAGCTGTTTTTT.

The chain combines TRBV7-3 with TRBJ1-4; D is uncertain. The V gene lost 6 bases and the J gene lost 0 bases, with 11 bases spanning the gap. Germline loops: CDR1 SGHTA, CDR2 FQGTGA. CDR3 size: 15 residues. CDR3: CASSEGLATNEKLFF. The CDR3 coding sequence is TGTGCCAGCAGTGAGGGCCTTGCAACTAATGAAAAACTGTTTTTT.